The rows below give T cell receptor beta chains drawn from one sample of a study of control samples from healthy donors and cancer patients. The method was immunoSEQ multiplex PCR; TCRdb's version includes in-frame clones alone and lacks a portion of them. Of just under 100,000 clones listed, 85% to 95% are singletons. The specimen was blood. Receptors were obtained from a man between 18 and 29 years old in good health. CDR3s include the opening cysteine and the closing phenylalanine or tryptophan. The D gene is left open where the match is weak. Clone size is shown for a subset of rows, as once, few, many or a class of expanded clone.

V	D	J	size	CDR3	DNA
TRBV6-2/TRBV6-3	TRBD1	TRBJ1-1	NA	CASSYAGGRTEAFF	TGTGCCAGCAGTTACGCAGGGGGAAGGACTGAAGCTTTCTTT
TRBV5-1	TRBD2	TRBJ2-7	NA	CASSLVGGGRYEQYF	TGCGCCAGCAGCTTGGTGGGCGGGGGAAGGTACGAGCAGTACTTC
TRBV20-1	NA	TRBJ1-1	NA	CSAPMNTEAFF	TGCAGTGCTCCTATGAACACTGAAGCTTTCTTT
TRBV30	NA	TRBJ1-1	NA	CAGTLNTEAFF	TGTGCCGGGACTTTGAACACTGAAGCTTTCTTT
TRBV6-6	NA	TRBJ1-3	NA	CASSTPGTSGNTIYF	TGTGCCAGCAGTACCCCAGGTACCTCTGGAAACACCATATATTTT
TRBV14	NA	TRBJ2-3	NA	CASSQGPPGLFTDTQYF	TGTGCCAGCAGCCAAGGGCCCCCGGGGTTATTCACAGATACGCAGTATTTT
TRBV19	NA	TRBJ1-5	NA	CASSIVGAAGNQPQHF	TGTGCCAGTAGTATAGTGGGGGCCGCGGGCAATCAGCCCCAGCATTTT
TRBV19	NA	TRBJ1-2	NA	CASHPDSNYGYTF	TGTGCCAGTCATCCGGACAGTAACTATGGCTACACCTTC
TRBV14	NA	TRBJ2-7	NA	CASSQGGLYEQYF	TGTGCCAGCAGCCAAGGGGGCCTATACGAGCAGTACTTC
TRBV3-1/TRBV3-2	TRBD1	TRBJ2-7	NA	CASSQDTGDRADEQYF	TGTGCCAGCAGCCAAGATACGGGTGACAGGGCGGACGAGCAGTACTTC
TRBV7-8	NA	TRBJ1-6	NA	CASSPGPEGSPLHF	TGTGCCAGCAGCCCTGGACCTGAGGGTTCACCCCTCCACTTT
TRBV9	NA	TRBJ2-1	once	CASSVDLISNNEQFF	TGTGCCAGCAGCGTAGATCTAATATCCAACAATGAGCAGTTCTTC
TRBV6-5	NA	TRBJ1-3	NA	CASSYSTGAGGNTIYF	TGTGCCAGCAGTTACTCGACGGGGGCCGGTGGAAACACCATATATTTT
TRBV7-7	TRBD2	TRBJ2-1	NA	CASSSGLAGVNEEQFF	TGTGCTAGCAGCTCCGGACTAGCGGGGGTGAATGAAGAGCAGTTCTTC
TRBV5-1	NA	TRBJ2-3	NA	CASSFRQTTDTQYF	TGCGCCAGCAGCTTTCGACAGACGACAGATACGCAGTATTTT
TRBV18	NA	TRBJ2-1	NA	CASSPPNNNEQFF	TGTGCCAGCTCACCACCTAATAACAATGAGCAGTTCTTC
TRBV14	TRBD1	TRBJ1-1	NA	CASKSSGTGYAFF	TGTGCCAGCAAAAGCTCCGGGACAGGGTATGCTTTCTTT
TRBV24-1	NA	TRBJ1-2	NA	CATSDRTAAYGYTF	TGTGCCACCAGTGATAGGACAGCTGCTTATGGCTACACCTTC
TRBV18	TRBD1	TRBJ2-7	NA	CASSRDRALGEQYF	TGTGCCAGCTCACGGGACAGGGCTCTGGGCGAGCAGTACTTC
TRBV10-2	NA	TRBJ1-1	NA	CASSESRDTEAFF	TGCGCCAGCAGTGAGTCGAGAGACACTGAAGCTTTCTTT
TRBV25-1	NA	TRBJ1-1	NA	CASSESRGRTEAFF	TGTGCCAGCAGTGAATCTCGGGGGAGAACTGAAGCTTTCTTT
TRBV18	NA	TRBJ1-1	NA	CASSPWGSGLTEAFF	TGTGCCAGCTCACCATGGGGCTCAGGGCTCACTGAAGCTTTCTTT
TRBV15	TRBD1	TRBJ2-7	NA	CATSRTGSSYEQYF	TGTGCCACCAGCAGGACAGGGAGCTCCTACGAGCAGTACTTC
TRBV5-6	TRBD1	TRBJ2-1	NA	CASSSGQAVEQFF	TGTGCCAGCAGCTCCGGACAGGCGGTAGAACAGTTCTTC
TRBV4-2	TRBD2	TRBJ2-1	NA	CASSQGPSMTSGEYNEQFF	TGTGCCAGCAGCCAAGGGCCCTCAATGACTAGCGGGGAATACAATGAGCAGTTCTTC
TRBV7-2	NA	TRBJ1-5	NA	CASSFWGVGNQPQHF	TGTGCCAGCAGCTTCTGGGGAGTGGGGAATCAGCCCCAGCATTTT
TRBV10-2	NA	TRBJ1-4	NA	CASSAPPGPSNEKLFF	TGCGCCAGCAGTGCACCACCGGGACCGTCTAATGAAAAACTGTTTTTT
TRBV5-8	NA	TRBJ1-5	NA	CASSWETVVNQPQHF	TGTGCCAGCAGCTGGGAGACAGTAGTAAATCAGCCCCAGCATTTT
TRBV10-3	TRBD1	TRBJ1-5	NA	CAISDRDRGNQPQHF	TGTGCCATCAGTGACAGGGACAGGGGGAATCAGCCCCAGCATTTT
TRBV27	NA	TRBJ2-7	NA	CASRASGTSAYEQYF	TGTGCCAGCAGAGCCTCCGGGACATCCGCCTACGAGCAGTACTTC
TRBV14	TRBD1	TRBJ2-7	NA	CASSQPGQGGEQYF	TGTGCCAGCAGCCAACCCGGACAGGGTGGCGAGCAGTACTTC
TRBV9	TRBD1	TRBJ1-2	NA	CASSVQGAGNGYTF	TGTGCCAGCAGCGTACAGGGGGCAGGTAATGGCTACACCTTC
TRBV6-5	NA	TRBJ2-3	NA	CASSYSLGTDTQYF	TGTGCCAGCAGTTACTCCCTCGGCACAGATACGCAGTATTTT
TRBV29-1	NA	TRBJ2-5	NA	CSDVSGAGETQYF	TGCAGCGATGTTTCGGGGGCGGGAGAGACCCAGTACTTC
TRBV3-1/TRBV3-2	TRBD1	TRBJ1-1	NA	CASSPGQGLEAFF	TGTGCCAGCAGCCCGGGACAGGGATTAGAAGCTTTCTTT
TRBV2	NA	TRBJ2-7	NA	CASSSGTGYEQYF	TGTGCCAGCAGCTCCGGGACTGGGTACGAGCAGTACTTC